This T cell receptor (beta chain) was sequenced for a study of T cell responses to AZD1222 COVID-19 vaccine. The CDR3 is 14 residues long. Deletions cut 1 base from V and 4 bases from J, with 11 bases between. CDR1 LGHNA and CDR2 YNFKEQ come from the germline V gene. Measured with immunoSEQ multiplex PCR; TCRdb has only the in-frame clones, and not every one. The sample yields 90,000 to 120,000 clones, approximately 92% seen once. The TCR originated in an adult who received the AZD1222 COVID-19 vaccine. The sample consisted of peripheral blood, taken 28 days after the second AZD1222 dose. This chain joins TRBV4-2 and TRBJ2-7; D might be TRBD1 (5 bases). CDR3 residues: CASSQGGAKYEQYF. CDR3 in DNA: TGTGCCAGCAGCCAAGGGGGCGCAAAGTACGAGCAGTACTTC.